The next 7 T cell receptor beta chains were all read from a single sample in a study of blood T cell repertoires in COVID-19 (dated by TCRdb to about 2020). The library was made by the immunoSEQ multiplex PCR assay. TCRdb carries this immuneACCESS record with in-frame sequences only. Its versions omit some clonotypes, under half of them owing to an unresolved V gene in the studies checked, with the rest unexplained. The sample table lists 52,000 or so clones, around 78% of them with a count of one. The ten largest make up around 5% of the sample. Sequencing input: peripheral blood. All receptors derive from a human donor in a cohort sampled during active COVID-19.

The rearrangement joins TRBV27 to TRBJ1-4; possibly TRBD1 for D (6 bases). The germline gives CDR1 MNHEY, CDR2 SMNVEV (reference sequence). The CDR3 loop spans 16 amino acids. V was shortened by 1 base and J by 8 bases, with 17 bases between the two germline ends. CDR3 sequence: CASSLFPERQVEKLFF. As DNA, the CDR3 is TGTGCCAGCAGTTTATTCCCGGAGCGACAGGTGGAAAAACTGTTTTTT. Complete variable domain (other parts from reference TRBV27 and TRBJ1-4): EAQVTQNPRYLITVTGKKLTVTCSQNMNHEYMSWYRQDPGLGLRQIYYSMNVEVTDKGDVPEGYKVSRKEKRNFPLILESPSPNQTSLYFCASSLFPERQVEKLFFGSGTQLSVL.

CDR3 sequence reads: CASSLIQGSTSYEQYF. CDR3 nucleotides: TGTGCCAGCAGCTTAATACAGGGAAGTACCTCCTACGAGCAGTACTTC. J is TRBJ2-7 and V is TRBV11-1, with a tentative D call TRBD1 (6 bases). The CDR3 is made up of 16 amino acids. V was shortened by 2 bases and J by 0 bases, with 14 bases between the two germline ends. The germline V gene encodes CDR1 SGHAT and CDR2 FQDESV (reference sequence).

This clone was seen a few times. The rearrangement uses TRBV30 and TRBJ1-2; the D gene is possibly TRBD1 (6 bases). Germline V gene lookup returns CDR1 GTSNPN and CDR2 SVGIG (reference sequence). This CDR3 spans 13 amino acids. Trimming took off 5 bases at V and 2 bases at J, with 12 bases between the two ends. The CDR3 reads CAWYEGGNYGYTF. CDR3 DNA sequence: TGTGCCTGGTACGAGGGGGGGAACTATGGCTACACCTTC.

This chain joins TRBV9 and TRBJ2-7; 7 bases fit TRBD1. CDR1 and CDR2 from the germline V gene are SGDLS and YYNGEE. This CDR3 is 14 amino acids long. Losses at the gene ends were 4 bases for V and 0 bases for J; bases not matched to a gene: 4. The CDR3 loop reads CASSLEGASYEQYF. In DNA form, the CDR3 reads TGTGCCAGCAGCTTAGAGGGGGCCTCCTACGAGCAGTACTTC. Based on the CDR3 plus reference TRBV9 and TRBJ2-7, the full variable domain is DSGVTQTPKHLITATGQRVTLRCSPRSGDLSVYWYQQSLDQGLQFLIQYYNGEERAKGNILERFSAQQFPDLHSELNLSSLELGDSALYFCASSLEGASYEQYFGPGTRLTVT.

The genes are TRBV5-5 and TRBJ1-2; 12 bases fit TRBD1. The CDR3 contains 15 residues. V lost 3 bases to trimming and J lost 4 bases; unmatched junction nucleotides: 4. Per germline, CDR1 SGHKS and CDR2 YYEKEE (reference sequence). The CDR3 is CASSWGTGGGYGYTF. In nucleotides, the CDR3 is TGTGCCAGCAGCTGGGGGACAGGGGGCGGCTATGGCTACACCTTC. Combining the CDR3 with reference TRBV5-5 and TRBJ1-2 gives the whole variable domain DAGVTQSPTHLIKTRGQQVTLRCSPISGHKSVSWYQQVLGQGPQFIFQYYEKEERGRGNFPDRFSARQFPNYSSELNVNALLLGDSALYLCASSWGTGGGYGYTFGSGTRLTVV.

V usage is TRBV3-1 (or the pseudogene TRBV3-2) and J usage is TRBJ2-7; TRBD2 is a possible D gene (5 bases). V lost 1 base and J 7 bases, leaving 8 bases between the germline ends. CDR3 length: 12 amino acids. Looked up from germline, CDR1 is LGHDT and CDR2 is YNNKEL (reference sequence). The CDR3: CASSQVRGEQYF. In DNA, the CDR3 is TGTGCCAGCAGCCAAGTGCGAGGGGAGCAGTACTTC.

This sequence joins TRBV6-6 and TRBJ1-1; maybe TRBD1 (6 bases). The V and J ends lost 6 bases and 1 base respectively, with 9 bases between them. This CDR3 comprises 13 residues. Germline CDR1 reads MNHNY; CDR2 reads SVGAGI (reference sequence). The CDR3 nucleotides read TGTGCCAGCAGACCGACAGGGAACACTGAAGCTTTCTTT. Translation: CASRPTGNTEAFF.